Listed here are 20 T cell receptor beta chains from one sample, sequenced in a study of PD-L1 blockade in urothelial cancer. The data were produced by immunoSEQ multiplex PCR, yet TCRdb's version contains in-frame clones alone and is incomplete. The table includes approximately 110,000 clones, around 93% detected once. Time point in this sample: peripheral blood 6 weeks after treatment start. The sequencing used PBMCs, collected around atezolizumab (anti-PD-L1) treatment. The receptors were sampled from a man between 60 and 75 years old with urothelial cancer.

This clone has just one count. The chain has TRBV4-3 and TRBJ2-3; 8 bases line up with TRBD2. This CDR3 has 14 amino acids. Trimming cost V 3 bases and J 1 base; bases outside gene matches: 0. The germline V gene has CDR1 LGHNA and CDR2 YSLEER. DNA for the CDR3: TGCGCCAGCAGCCAGCGGGAGGGCACAGATACGCAGTATTTT. Translating gives CASSQREGTDTQYF.

The chain links TRBV7-2 to TRBJ2-7; 8 bases align to TRBD2. V gave up 4 bases and J gave up 2 bases; unmatched junction bases: 7. This CDR3 has 15 residues. Per the germline V gene, CDR1 is SGHTA and CDR2 is FQGNSA. The CDR3 DNA is TGTGCCAGCAGCTCCGCGGGAGGTCAGACCTACGAGCAGTACTTC. Translation gives CASSSAGGQTYEQYF.

This CDR3 reads CASTTGGVEQFF. DNA for the CDR3: TGCGCCAGCACGACGGGAGGGGTTGAGCAGTTCTTC. The genes are TRBV10-2 and TRBJ2-1; 8 bases map to TRBD2. V trimming: 7 bases; J trimming: 9 bases; junction bases outside the gene matches: 5. This CDR3 comprises 12 residues. Germline V gene lookup returns CDR1 WSHSY and CDR2 SAAADI.

V is TRBV11-2 and J is TRBJ1-5, with D perhaps TRBD1 (5 bases). Per the germline V gene, CDR1 is SGHAT and CDR2 is FQNNGV. V was clipped by 5 bases and J by 1 base, with 15 bases between them. The CDR3 sequence is 16 residues long. CDR3 nucleotides: TGTGCCAGCAGCCCCGGGGGTAGGTCCAGCAATCAGCCCCAGCATTTT. Its translation is CASSPGGRSSNQPQHF.

V usage is TRBV5-4 and J usage is TRBJ2-3, with a weak D call TRBD1 (5 bases). V lost 0 bases, J lost 5 bases, and 7 bases lay in between. Germline loops: CDR1 SGHNT, CDR2 YYREEE (reference sequence). There are 13 residues in the CDR3. The CDR3 loop is CASSLAGRDTQYF. The CDR3 DNA reads as TGTGCCAGCAGCTTGGCAGGGCGAGATACGCAGTATTTT.

The chain links TRBV7-2 to TRBJ2-2; no firm D call. This CDR3 is 13 amino acids long. Trimming removed 1 base from V and 4 bases from J, with 4 bases in between. CDR1 and CDR2 from the germline V gene are SGHTA and FQGNSA. CDR3 amino acids: CASSLGATGELFF. CDR3 bases: TGTGCCAGCAGCTTAGGGGCCACCGGGGAGCTGTTTTTT.

V gene TRBV2 combines with J gene TRBJ2-3, with TRBD2 matching 12 bases. This CDR3 is built from 21 residues. Trimming took 1 base from V and 0 from J; bases not matched to a gene: 14. The germline V gene encodes CDR1 SNHLY and CDR2 FYNNEI. DNA for the CDR3: TGTGCCAGCAGTGAAGAGCCTCCGACTAGCGGGGGAGCCTATAGCACAGATACGCAGTATTTT. Its translation: CASSEEPPTSGGAYSTDTQYF. Together with reference TRBV2 and TRBJ2-3, the CDR3 gives the full variable domain: EPEVTQTPSHQVTQMGQEVILRCVPISNHLYFYWYRQILGQKVEFLVSFYNNEISEKSEIFDDQFSVERPDGSNFTLKIRSTKLEDSAMYFCASSEEPPTSGGAYSTDTQYFGPGTRLTVL.

The V and J genes are TRBV5-4 and TRBJ2-7; TRBD1 aligns across 11 bases. CDR3 length: 14 residues. J lost 6 bases, V lost 4 bases, and 6 bases had no gene match. Germline V gene lookup returns CDR1 SGHNT and CDR2 YYREEE (reference sequence). The CDR3 is CASSSGQGAIEQYF. The DNA of the CDR3 is TGTGCCAGCAGCAGCGGACAGGGGGCCATCGAGCAGTACTTC.

The V and J genes are TRBV6-1 and TRBJ2-7, with a weak D call TRBD1 (5 bases). Germline loops: CDR1 MNHNS, CDR2 SASEGT. Trimming pared 5 bases from V and 2 bases from J, leaving 10 bases between. This CDR3 contains 13 residues. Here the CDR3 DNA reads TGTGCCAGCAGTCTGACAGATACCTACGAGCAGTACTTC. The encoded protein is CASSLTDTYEQYF.

On this clone: The germline gene is not matched at one end of the junction; a read error may be the cause. The rearrangement uses TRBV4-2 and TRBJ2-3; 7 nucleotides align to TRBD2. The germline V gene has CDR1 LGHNA and CDR2 YNFKEQ. CDR3 size: 17 residues. Here the CDR3 reads CASSQDPAGDRTDTQYF. CDR3 DNA: TGTGCCAGCAGTCAAGATCCGGCGGGAGACCGCACAGATACGCAGTATTTT.

J is TRBJ1-2 and V is TRBV30, with D unresolved. V gave up 0 bases and J gave up 8 bases, with 19 bases separating them. The CDR3 runs to 15 residues. From germline, CDR1 is GTSNPN and CDR2 SVGIG (reference sequence). The CDR3 DNA is TGTGCCTGGAGTGTTTCGGCAGGACTACCGGGGGGCTACACCTTC. This codes for CAWSVSAGLPGGYTF.

The chain carries TRBV19 and TRBJ1-2; D gene unclear. Germline V gene lookup returns CDR1 LNHDA and CDR2 SQIVND (reference sequence). The ends were cut back, 7 bases at V and 1 base at J, with 25 bases in the middle. CDR3 length equals 18 residues. The CDR3 bases are TGTGCCAGTACCCACGGCGGGCGGAGACTCGAAGGTAACTATGGCTACACCTTC. Translation: CASTHGGRRLEGNYGYTF.

The V and J genes are TRBV11-2 and TRBJ1-4, with D perhaps matching TRBD1 (5 bases). The V gene's germline CDR1 is SGHAT and CDR2 FQNNGV. The CDR3 is 16 amino acids. The V gene lost 5 bases and the J gene lost 3 bases, with 16 bases spanning the gap. The CDR3 nucleotides read TGTGCCAGCAGCCAGACAGACTTCATACCTAATGAAAAACTGTTTTTT. Its protein product is CASSQTDFIPNEKLFF.

The J gene is TRBJ2-7, the V gene TRBV5-7; D is possibly TRBD1 (5 bases). TRBV5-7 is identified as an open reading frame with a role that is uncertain. Trimming left V 0 bases short and J 3 bases short, with 7 bases between. The CDR3 spans 13 residues. The CDR3 is CASSLAQGYEQYF. In DNA form, the CDR3 reads TGTGCCAGCAGCTTGGCTCAGGGCTACGAGCAGTACTTC.

The rearrangement joins TRBV29-1 to TRBJ2-1; D may be TRBD2 (5 bases). CDR1 and CDR2 from the germline V gene are SQVTM and ANQGSEA. CDR3 length: 13 amino acids. The CDR3 sequence is CPLGEVPYNEQFF. Written as DNA, the CDR3 is TGCCCGCTGGGAGAGGTACCCTACAATGAGCAGTTCTTC.

The chain links TRBV6-1 to TRBJ1-5; possibly TRBD1 for D (5 bases). V lost 2 bases to trimming and J lost 3 bases, with 17 bases between them. In germline, CDR1 is MNHNS, CDR2 SASEGT. The CDR3 is 17 amino acids. Here the CDR3 reads CASSESSGGFNNQPQHF. CDR3 coding DNA: TGTGCCAGCAGTGAAAGTAGCGGGGGATTTAACAATCAGCCCCAGCATTTT.

The V gene is TRBV10-1, the J gene TRBJ2-1; TRBD1 agrees at 9 bases. CDR3 length: 15 amino acids. The germline V gene has CDR1 WNHNN and CDR2 SYGVQD (reference sequence). V dropped 4 bases and J dropped 6; count of bases not matched to a gene: 7. CDR3 in amino acids: CASSGPGQGPNEQFF. CDR3 coding DNA: TGCGCCAGCAGTGGGCCGGGACAGGGCCCCAATGAGCAGTTCTTC.

The genes are TRBV19 and TRBJ2-7, with D possibly being TRBD1 (5 bases). V shed 8 bases and J shed 1 base, with 12 bases lying between them. Germline V gene lookup returns CDR1 LNHDA and CDR2 SQIVND (reference sequence). The CDR3 totals 13 residues. CDR3 loop: CASGYQGSYEQYF. The DNA for the CDR3 is TGTGCCAGTGGATATCAGGGTTCCTACGAGCAGTACTTC.

This clone was seen more than once but under ten times. The V and J genes are TRBV7-3 and TRBJ1-1, with a tentative D call TRBD1 (6 bases). Germline V gene lookup returns CDR1 SGHTA and CDR2 FQGTGA. This CDR3 is built from 13 residues. V gave up 4 bases and J gave up 6 bases, with 12 bases separating them. The CDR3: CASSSRQDSEAFF. CDR3 sequence (DNA): TGTGCCAGCAGCTCAAGACAGGATTCTGAAGCTTTCTTT.

The chain is built from TRBV15 and TRBJ2-7, with 9 bases fitting TRBD1. The CDR3 has 18 residues. Germline CDR1 reads LNHNV; CDR2 reads YYDKDF (reference sequence). Trimming at V came to 0 bases and at J to 8 bases, leaving 17 bases not matched to a gene. The chain's CDR3 is CATSRDLRRGTGTLQQYF. For the CDR3, the DNA is TGTGCCACCAGCAGAGATTTAAGGAGGGGGACAGGGACTCTCCAGCAGTACTTC.